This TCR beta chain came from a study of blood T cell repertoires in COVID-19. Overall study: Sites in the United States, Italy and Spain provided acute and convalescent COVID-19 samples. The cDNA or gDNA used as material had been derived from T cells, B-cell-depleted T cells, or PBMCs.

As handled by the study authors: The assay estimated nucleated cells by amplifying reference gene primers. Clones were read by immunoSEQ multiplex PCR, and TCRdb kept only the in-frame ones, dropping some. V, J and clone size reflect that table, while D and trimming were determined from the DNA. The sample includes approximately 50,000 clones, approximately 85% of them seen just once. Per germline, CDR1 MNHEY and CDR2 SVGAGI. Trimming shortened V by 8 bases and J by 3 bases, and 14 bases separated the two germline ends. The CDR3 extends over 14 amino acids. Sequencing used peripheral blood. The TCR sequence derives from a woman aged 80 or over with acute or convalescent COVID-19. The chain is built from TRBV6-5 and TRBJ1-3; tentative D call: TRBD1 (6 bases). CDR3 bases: TGTGCCAGCCGGGAGGGGGGGAGTGGAAACACCATATATTTT. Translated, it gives CASREGGSGNTIYF.